This T cell receptor beta chain was identified during a study of shared clonotypes between healthy human individuals. The CDR3 spans 15 residues. The germline V gene encodes CDR1 SGHTA and CDR2 FQGTGA. V lost 4 bases to trimming and J lost 0 bases; unmatched junction nucleotides: 5. Generated by immunoSEQ multiplex PCR, the TCRdb table keeps only in-frame clones and is missing some. Seen here are some 690,000 clones, about 90% observed once, and the top ten hold more than 30%. V gene TRBV7-3 combines with J gene TRBJ2-5, with 7 bases identical to TRBD1. The sequencing input was memory CD8+ T cells from PBMCs. As for subset: CD45RO+ cells pooled with CCR7-negative TemRA cells. The clonotype originates from a man between 18 and 35 years old in good health. Some clones in this sample may be carry-over from other donors' samples. This chain's CDR3 is CASSSTGAHQETQYF. The DNA of the CDR3 is TGTGCCAGCAGCTCTACAGGGGCCCACCAAGAGACCCAGTACTTC.